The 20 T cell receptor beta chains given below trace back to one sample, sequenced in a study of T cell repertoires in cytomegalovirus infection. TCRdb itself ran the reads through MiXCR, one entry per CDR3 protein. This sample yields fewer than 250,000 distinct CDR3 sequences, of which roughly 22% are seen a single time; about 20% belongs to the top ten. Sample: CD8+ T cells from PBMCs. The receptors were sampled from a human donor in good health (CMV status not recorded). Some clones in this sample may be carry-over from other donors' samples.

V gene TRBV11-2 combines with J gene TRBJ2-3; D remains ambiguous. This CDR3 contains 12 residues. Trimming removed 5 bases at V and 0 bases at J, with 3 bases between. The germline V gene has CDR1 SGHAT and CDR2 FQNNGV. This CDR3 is CASSNSTDTQYF. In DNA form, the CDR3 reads TGTGCCAGCAGCAACAGCACAGATACGCAGTATTTT.

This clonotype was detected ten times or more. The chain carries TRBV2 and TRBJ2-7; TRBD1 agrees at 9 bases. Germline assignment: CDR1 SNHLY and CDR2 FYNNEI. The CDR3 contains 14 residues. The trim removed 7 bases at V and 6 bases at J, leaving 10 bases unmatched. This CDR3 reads CASNAGTGSGEQYF. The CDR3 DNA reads TGTGCCAGCAATGCCGGGACAGGGAGCGGCGAGCAGTACTTC.

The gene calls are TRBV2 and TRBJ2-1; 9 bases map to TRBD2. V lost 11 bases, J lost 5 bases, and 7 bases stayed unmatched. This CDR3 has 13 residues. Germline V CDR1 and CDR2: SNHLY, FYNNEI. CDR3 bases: TGTGCCGGACCGGGACTAGCTCACAATGAGCAGTTCTTC. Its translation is CAGPGLAHNEQFF.

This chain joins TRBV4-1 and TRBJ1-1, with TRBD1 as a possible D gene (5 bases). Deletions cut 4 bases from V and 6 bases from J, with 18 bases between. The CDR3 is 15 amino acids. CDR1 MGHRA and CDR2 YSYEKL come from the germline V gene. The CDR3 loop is CASSRRVTRDPEAFF. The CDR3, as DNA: TGCGCCAGCAGCCGAAGGGTCACCAGGGACCCTGAAGCTTTCTTT.

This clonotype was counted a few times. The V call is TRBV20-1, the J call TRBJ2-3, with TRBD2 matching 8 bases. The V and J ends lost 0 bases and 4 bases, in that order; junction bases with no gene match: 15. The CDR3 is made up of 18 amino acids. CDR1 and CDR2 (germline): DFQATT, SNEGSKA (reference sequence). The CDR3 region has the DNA TGCAGTGCTAGAGATAATAGGGTAACGGGGGGGCCGGCAGATACGCAGTATTTT. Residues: CSARDNRVTGGPADTQYF.

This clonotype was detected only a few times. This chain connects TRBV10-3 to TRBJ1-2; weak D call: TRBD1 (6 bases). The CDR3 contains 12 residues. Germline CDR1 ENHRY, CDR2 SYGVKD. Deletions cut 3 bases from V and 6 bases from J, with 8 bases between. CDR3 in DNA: TGTGCCATCAGTGACAGGGGCCATGGCTACACCTTC. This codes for CAISDRGHGYTF.

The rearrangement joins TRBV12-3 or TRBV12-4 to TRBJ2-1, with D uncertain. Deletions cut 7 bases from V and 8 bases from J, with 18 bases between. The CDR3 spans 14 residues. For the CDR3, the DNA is TGTGCCAGCACTCCGTTTTCTACCATGTATGAGCAGTTCTTC. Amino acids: CASTPFSTMYEQFF.

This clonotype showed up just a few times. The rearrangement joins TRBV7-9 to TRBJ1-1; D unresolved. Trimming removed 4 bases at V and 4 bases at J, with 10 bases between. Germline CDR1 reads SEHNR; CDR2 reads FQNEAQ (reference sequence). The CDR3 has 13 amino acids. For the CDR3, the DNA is TGTGCCAGCAGCTCTGACCTGGGCACTGAAGCTTTCTTT. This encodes CASSSDLGTEAFF.

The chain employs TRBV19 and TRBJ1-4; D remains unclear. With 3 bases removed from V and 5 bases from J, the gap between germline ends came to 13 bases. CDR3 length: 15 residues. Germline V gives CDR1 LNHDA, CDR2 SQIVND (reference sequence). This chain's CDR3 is CASSIGLTSNEKLFF. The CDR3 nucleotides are TGTGCCAGTAGTATCGGGTTGACATCAAATGAAAAACTGTTTTTT.

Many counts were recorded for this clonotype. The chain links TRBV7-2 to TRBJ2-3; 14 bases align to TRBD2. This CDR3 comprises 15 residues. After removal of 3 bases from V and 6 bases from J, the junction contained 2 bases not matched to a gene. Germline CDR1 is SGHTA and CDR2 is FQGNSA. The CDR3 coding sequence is TGTGCCAGCAGCTTGACTAGCGGGGGGGCGGATACGCAGTATTTT. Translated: CASSLTSGGADTQYF. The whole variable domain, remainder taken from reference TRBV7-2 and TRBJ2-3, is GAGVSQSPSNKVTEKGKDVELRCDPISGHTALYWYRQSLGQGLEFLIYFQGNSAPDKSGLPSDRFSAERTGGSVSTLTIQRTQQEDSAVYLCASSLTSGGADTQYFGPGTRLTVL.

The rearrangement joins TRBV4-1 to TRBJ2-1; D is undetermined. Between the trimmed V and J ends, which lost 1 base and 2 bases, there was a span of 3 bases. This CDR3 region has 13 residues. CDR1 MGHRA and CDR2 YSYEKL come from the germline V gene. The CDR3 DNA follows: TGCGCCAGCAGCCAAGTAGCCTACAATGAGCAGTTCTTC. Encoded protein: CASSQVAYNEQFF.

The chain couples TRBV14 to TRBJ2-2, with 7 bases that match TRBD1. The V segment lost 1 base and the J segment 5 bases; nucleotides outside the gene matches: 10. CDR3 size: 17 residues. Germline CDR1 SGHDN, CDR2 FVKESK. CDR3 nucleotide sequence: TGTGCCAGCAGCCAAGTGGTTGAGGGGGCCTGGACCGGGGAGCTGTTTTTT. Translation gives CASSQVVEGAWTGELFF.

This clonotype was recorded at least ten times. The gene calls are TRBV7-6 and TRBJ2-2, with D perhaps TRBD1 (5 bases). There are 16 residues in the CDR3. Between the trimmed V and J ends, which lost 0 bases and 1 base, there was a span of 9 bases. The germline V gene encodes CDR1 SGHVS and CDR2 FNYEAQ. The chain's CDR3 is CASSLARTRNTGELFF. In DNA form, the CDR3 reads TGTGCCAGCAGCTTAGCAAGGACAAGGAACACCGGGGAGCTGTTTTTT.

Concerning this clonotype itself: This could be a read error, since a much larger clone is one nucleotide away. The CDR3 DNA reads TGTGCCAGCAGTGGAAAGTCGAAGGACAGGGTCCTCAGATACTACGAGCAGTACTTC. It translates to CASSGKSKDRVLRYYEQYF. The gene calls are TRBV6-6 and TRBJ2-7; 8 bases line up with TRBD1. V was pared by 5 bases and J by 3 bases, with 21 bases of the junction left unmatched. The CDR3 consists of 19 residues. Germline V gene data show CDR1 as MNHNY and CDR2 as SVGAGI (reference sequence).

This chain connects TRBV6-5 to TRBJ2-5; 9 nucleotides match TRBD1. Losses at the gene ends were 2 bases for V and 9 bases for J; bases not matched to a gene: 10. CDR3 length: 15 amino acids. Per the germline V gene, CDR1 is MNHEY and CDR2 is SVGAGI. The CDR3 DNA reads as TGTGCCAGCAGTTACGGGGGACAGGGAAACGAGGCCCAGTACTTC. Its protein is CASSYGGQGNEAQYF.

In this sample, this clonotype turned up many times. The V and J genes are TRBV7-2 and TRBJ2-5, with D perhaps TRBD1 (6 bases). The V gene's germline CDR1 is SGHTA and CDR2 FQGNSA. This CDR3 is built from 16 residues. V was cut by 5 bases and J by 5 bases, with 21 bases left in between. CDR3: CASSQGTQPPAETQYF. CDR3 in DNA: TGTGCCAGCAGCCAGGGGACACAACCACCCGCGGAGACCCAGTACTTC.

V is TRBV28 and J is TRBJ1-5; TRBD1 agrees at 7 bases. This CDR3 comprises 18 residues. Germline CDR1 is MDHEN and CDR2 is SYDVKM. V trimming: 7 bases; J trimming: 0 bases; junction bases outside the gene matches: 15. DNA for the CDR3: TGTGCCAGCACCCCAAAGGCCTACAGGGGAAATAGCAATCAGCCCCAGCATTTT. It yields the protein CASTPKAYRGNSNQPQHF.

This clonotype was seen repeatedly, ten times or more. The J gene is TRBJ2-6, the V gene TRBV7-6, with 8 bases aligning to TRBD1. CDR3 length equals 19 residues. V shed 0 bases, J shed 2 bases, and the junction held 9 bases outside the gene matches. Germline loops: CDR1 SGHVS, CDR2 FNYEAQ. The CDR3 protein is CASSLARDRWTPGANVLTF. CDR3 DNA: TGTGCCAGCAGCTTAGCCAGGGACAGGTGGACCCCTGGGGCCAACGTCCTGACTTTC.

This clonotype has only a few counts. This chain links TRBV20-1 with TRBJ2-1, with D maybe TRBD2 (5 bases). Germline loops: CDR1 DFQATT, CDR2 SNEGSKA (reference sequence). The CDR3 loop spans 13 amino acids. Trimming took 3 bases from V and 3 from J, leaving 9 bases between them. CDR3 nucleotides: TGCAGTGCTAGCCGGGGAGACTACAATGAGCAGTTCTTC. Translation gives CSASRGDYNEQFF.

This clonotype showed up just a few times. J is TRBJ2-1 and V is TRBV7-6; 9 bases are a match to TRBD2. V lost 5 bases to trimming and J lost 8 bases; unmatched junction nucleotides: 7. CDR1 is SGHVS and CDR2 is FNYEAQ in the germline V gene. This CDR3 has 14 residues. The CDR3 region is CASSAGTSLYEQFF. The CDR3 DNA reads TGTGCCAGCAGCGCCGGGACTAGCCTCTATGAGCAGTTCTTC.